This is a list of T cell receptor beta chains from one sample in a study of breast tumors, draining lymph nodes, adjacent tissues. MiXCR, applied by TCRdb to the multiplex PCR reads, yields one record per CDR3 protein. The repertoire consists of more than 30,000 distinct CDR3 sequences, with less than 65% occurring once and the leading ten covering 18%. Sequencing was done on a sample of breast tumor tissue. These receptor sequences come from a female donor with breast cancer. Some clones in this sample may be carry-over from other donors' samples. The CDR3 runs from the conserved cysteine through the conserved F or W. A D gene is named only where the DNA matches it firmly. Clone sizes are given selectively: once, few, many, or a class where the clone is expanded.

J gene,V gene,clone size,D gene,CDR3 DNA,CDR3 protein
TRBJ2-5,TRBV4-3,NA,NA,NA,CASSQGEGNYGYTFGSGTQYF
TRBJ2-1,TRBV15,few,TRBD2,TGTGCCACCAGCAGAATGGGGACTAGCGGGAGCTCCTACAATGAGCAGTTCTTC,CATSRMGTSGSSYNEQFF
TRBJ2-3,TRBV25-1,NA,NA,TGTGCCAGCAGTGAATTAGGTAGCACAGATACGCAGTATTTT,CASSELGSTDTQYF
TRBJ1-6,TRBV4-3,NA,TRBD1,TGCGCCAGCAGCCAAGGACAGGGTTTAAATTCACCCCTCCACTTT,CASSQGQGLNSPLHF
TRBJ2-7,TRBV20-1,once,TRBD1,TGCAGTGCTTATTTACAGGGGGCGTACGAGCAGTACTTC,CSAYLQGAYEQYF
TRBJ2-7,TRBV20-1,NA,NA,TGCAGTGCTAGGGTCCCCACCTGGGACGAGCAGTACTTC,CSARVPTWDEQYF
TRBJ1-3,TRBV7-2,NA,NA,TGTGCCAGCAGCGTCCGGGGACGTAGTGTTACGGAAAAAACCATATATTTT,CASSVRGRSVTEKTIYF
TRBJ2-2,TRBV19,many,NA,TGTGCCAGTAGGGAGGACACCGGGGAGCTGTTTTTT,CASREDTGELFF
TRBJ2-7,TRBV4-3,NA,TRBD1,TGCGCCAGCAGCCAAGATTCACCCGGGACAGGGGGCAGTAAGTCCTACGAGCAGTACTTC,CASSQDSPGTGGSKSYEQYF
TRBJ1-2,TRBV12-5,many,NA,TGTGCTAGTGGTTTGGTAGTCGACCTCTATGGCTACACCTTC,CASGLVVDLYGYTF
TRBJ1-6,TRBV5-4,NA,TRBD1,TGTGCCACCTTAAGGCAGGGGGTAGAGAATTCACCCCTCCACTTT,CATLRQGVENSPLHF
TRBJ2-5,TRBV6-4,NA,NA,TGTGCCAGCAGTGACGTGGGGGGCCCCCAAGAGACCCAGTACTTC,CASSDVGGPQETQYF
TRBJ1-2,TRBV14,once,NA,TGTGCCAGCAGCCCCGAAGTGGGTGGCTACACCTTC,CASSPEVGGYTF
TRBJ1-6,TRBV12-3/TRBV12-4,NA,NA,TGTGCCAGCAGTTTGGACGCCCTAGGGAGTTCACCCCTCCACTTT,CASSLDALGSSPLHF
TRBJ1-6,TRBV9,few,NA,TGTGCCAGCAGCCCACGGGATGCGGGTAGTCATTCACCCCTCCACTTT,CASSPRDAGSHSPLHF
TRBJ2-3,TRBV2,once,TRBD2,TGTGCCAGCAGGCTAGCGGGGGGGCCGTCGGATACGCAGTATTTT,CASRLAGGPSDTQYF
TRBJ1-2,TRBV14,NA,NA,TGTGCCAGCAGCCAACATAGCAGTTATGGCTACACCTTC,CASSQHSSYGYTF
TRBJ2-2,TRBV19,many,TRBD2,TGTGCCAGTAGGCCGGGACTAGCGGGAGTTATCGACGCGAACACCGGGGAGCTGTTTTTT,CASRPGLAGVIDANTGELFF
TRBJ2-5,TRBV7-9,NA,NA,TGTGCCAGCAGCTTAAGGAGAGAGACCCAGTACTTC,CASSLRRETQYF
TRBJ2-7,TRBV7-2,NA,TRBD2,TGTGCCAGCAGCTTAGGTTGGGCGGGAGGGAGCTACGAGCAGTACTTC,CASSLGWAGGSYEQYF
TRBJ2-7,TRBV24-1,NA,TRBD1,TGTGCCACCAGTGACATTGAAGAACGGACAGGGGGAATCGACGAGCAGTACTTC,CATSDIEERTGGIDEQYF
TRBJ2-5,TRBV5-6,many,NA,TGTGCCAGCAGCTACGGGCAGACAAGCCGAGAGACCCAGTACTTC,CASSYGQTSRETQYF
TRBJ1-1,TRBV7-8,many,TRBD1,TGTGCCAGCAGCTTAGTGGGGACAGGGGGCGTTAGGGCTTTCTTT,CASSLVGTGGVRAFF
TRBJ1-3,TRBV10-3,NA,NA,TGTGCCATCACCGACAGAGACAAAGGAAACACCATATATTTT,CAITDRDKGNTIYF
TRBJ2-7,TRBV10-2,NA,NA,TGCGCCAGCAGAACCGGGTCGTACTACGAGCAGTACTTC,CASRTGSYYEQYF
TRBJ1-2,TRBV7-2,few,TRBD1,TGTGCCAGCAGCTTTTCCGGGACAGAAGGGTATGGCTACACCTTC,CASSFSGTEGYGYTF
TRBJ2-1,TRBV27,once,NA,TGTGCCAGCAGTTTTTCCGGGACACTATCTTCGGATGAGCAGTTCTTC,CASSFSGTLSSDEQFF
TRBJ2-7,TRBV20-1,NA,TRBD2,TGCAGTGCTCGGACTAGCGGGAAAGGCTACGAGCAGTACTTC,CSARTSGKGYEQYF
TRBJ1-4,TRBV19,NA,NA,TGTGCCAGTAGGGCAAGACCTGGGTTCGAAAAACTGTTTTTT,CASRARPGFEKLFF
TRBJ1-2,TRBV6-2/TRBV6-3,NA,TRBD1,TGTGCCAGCAGTTACCACTTGACAGGGATTGATGGCTACACCTTC,CASSYHLTGIDGYTF
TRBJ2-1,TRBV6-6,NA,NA,TGTGCCAGCAGCTACTCGAGGGGGAGCTCCTACAATGAGCAGTCCTTC,CASSYSRGSSYNEQSF
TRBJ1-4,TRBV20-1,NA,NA,TGCAGTGCGCCGAATGAAAAACTGTTTTTT,CSAPNEKLFF
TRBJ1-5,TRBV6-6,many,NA,TGTGCCAGCAGTACCCCGGTTCTCAATCAGCCCCAGCATTTT,CASSTPVLNQPQHF
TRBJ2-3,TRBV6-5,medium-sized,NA,TGTGCCACAGGGCGGGATACGCAGTATTTT,CATGRDTQYF
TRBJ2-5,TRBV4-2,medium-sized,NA,TGTGCCAGCAGCCAAAGAAGGGGAGGAAAAGAGACCCAGTACTTC,CASSQRRGGKETQYF
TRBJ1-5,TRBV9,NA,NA,TGTGCCAGCAGCGCCTTCGACACGCCGAGGGGAAATCAGCCCCAGCATTTT,CASSAFDTPRGNQPQHF
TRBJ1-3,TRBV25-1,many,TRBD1,TGTGCCAGCAGAGGACAGGGCTCTGGAAACACCATATATTTT,CASRGQGSGNTIYF
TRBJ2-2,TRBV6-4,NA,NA,TGTGCCAGCAGTTACGGAAATTCGGCGGGGTCGAACGGGGAGCTGTTCTTT,CASSYGNSAGSNGELFF
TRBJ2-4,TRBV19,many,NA,TGTGCCAGTAGTATGCGAGCCGCGGACATTCAGTACTTC,CASSMRAADIQYF
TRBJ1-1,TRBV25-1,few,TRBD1,TGTGCCAGCAGTGATAATATGGGACAGGGTTTGAACACTGAAGCTTTCTTT,CASSDNMGQGLNTEAFF
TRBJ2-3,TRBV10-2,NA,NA,TGCGCCAGCAGTGAGTACCAAGGAGATACGCAGTATTTT,CASSEYQGDTQYF
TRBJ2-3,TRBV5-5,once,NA,TGTGCCAGCAGCTTGGGGGGGCAGGCTACGCAGTATTTT,CASSLGGQATQYF
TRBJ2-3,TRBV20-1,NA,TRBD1,TGCAGTGCTTACACCGGGACAGCCACCACAGATACGCAGTATTTT,CSAYTGTATTDTQYF
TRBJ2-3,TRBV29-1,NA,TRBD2,TGCAGCGTTGAAGGAGGGCTAGCGGGGGCGGGCACAGATACGCAGTATTTT,CSVEGGLAGAGTDTQYF
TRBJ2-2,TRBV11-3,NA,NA,TGTGCCAGCAGCTTAGTCCCGAACGGGGAGCTGTTTTTT,CASSLVPNGELFF
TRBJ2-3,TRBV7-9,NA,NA,TGTGCCAGCAGCTTAGAGGCAGGGGTTCAGTATTTT,CASSLEAGVQYF
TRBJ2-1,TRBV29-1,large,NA,TGCAGCGTTGTCGGGACCCTACCCAATGAGCAGTTCTTC,CSVVGTLPNEQFF
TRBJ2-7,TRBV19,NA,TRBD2,TGTGCCAGTAGTCTTACTAGCGGAACCTACGAGCAGTACTTC,CASSLTSGTYEQYF
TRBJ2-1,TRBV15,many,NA,TGTGCCACCAGCAGGGGAGGACGGGGCCGAATCCCCAATGAGCAGTTCTTC,CATSRGGRGRIPNEQFF
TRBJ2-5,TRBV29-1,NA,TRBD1,TGCAGCGTTGAACGCAGGGGGTTAGAGACCCAGTACTTC,CSVERRGLETQYF
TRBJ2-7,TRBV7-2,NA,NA,TGTGCCAGCAGCTCGGGAGTGAGGGTTGGCTACGAGCAGTACTTC,CASSSGVRVGYEQYF
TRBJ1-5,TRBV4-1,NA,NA,TGCGCCAGCAGCCACAGCAGGGATCAGCCCCAGCATTTT,CASSHSRDQPQHF
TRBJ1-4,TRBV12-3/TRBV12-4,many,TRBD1,TGTGCCAGCAGTGGGGCCGGGACAGAAAATGAAAAACTGTTTTTT,CASSGAGTENEKLFF
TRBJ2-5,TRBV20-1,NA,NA,TGCAGTGCTAGTACTCTTGGCCGAAGGACCCAGTACTTC,CSASTLGRRTQYF
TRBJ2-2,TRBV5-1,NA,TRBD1,TGCGCCAGCAGCTTCAACGGACAGGGGAACACCGGGGAGCTGTTTTTT,CASSFNGQGNTGELFF
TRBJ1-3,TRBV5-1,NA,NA,TGCGCCAGCAGCCATGCGTCGGGGCCTGGCAACACCATATATTTT,CASSHASGPGNTIYF
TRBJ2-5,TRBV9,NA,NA,TGTGCCAGCAGCTCAGATGGAGTGGACCAAGAGACCCAGTACTTC,CASSSDGVDQETQYF